The next 24 T cell receptor beta chains were all read from a single sample in a study of preoperative IRX-2 immunotherapy in early breast cancer. Sequenced by immunoSEQ multiplex PCR; TCRdb stores in-frame clones only, minus some. Of about 6,600 clones in the sample, 75% were seen once. Treatment denoted: preoperative locoregional IRX-2 cytokine immunotherapy. The starting material was tumor tissue, obtained before IRX-2 immunotherapy. The receptors stem from a human donor with breast cancer.

This clone was seen just once. The chain recombines TRBV19 with TRBJ1-5, with TRBD1 identical over 9 bases. Trimming took 6 bases from V and 0 from J; bases not matched to a gene: 3. CDR3 length: 15 residues. Germline V CDR1 and CDR2: LNHDA, SQIVND (reference sequence). The CDR3 loop is CASRQGAYSNQPQHF. The DNA for the CDR3 is TGTGCCAGTAGACAGGGGGCCTATAGCAATCAGCCCCAGCATTTT.

This clone is classed as large. The chain recombines TRBV12-5 with TRBJ1-1; TRBD1 matches at 9 bases. This CDR3 has 15 residues. Germline loops: CDR1 LGHNT, CDR2 FRNRAP. Written as DNA, the CDR3 is TGTGCCAGCAAGCTCCTGGGGACAGGGATTAATGAAGCTTTCTTT. This translates into CASKLLGTGINEAFF.

V usage is TRBV11-3 and J usage is TRBJ2-7; 9 bases agree with TRBD2. The CDR3 is 15 residues long. Germline V CDR1 and CDR2: SGHNT, YENEEA. V lost 2 bases, J lost 6 bases, and 8 bases stayed unmatched. CDR3 nucleotides: TGTGCCAGCAGCTTACTCGCGGGGGGGCGTCGCGAGCAGTACTTC. This encodes CASSLLAGGRREQYF.

This clone is medium-sized. The rearrangement links TRBV11-3 to TRBJ2-1; 8 bases fit TRBD2. This CDR3 has 15 amino acids. V lost 4 bases to trimming and J lost 1 base; unmatched junction nucleotides: 3. Germline V gene data show CDR1 as SGHNT and CDR2 as YENEEA. CDR3 loop: CASSSGLASYNEQFF. In DNA form, the CDR3 reads TGTGCCAGCAGCTCAGGACTAGCATCCTACAATGAGCAGTTCTTC. The full variable domain, completed using reference TRBV11-3 and TRBJ2-1, is EAGVVQSPRYKIIEKKQPVAFWCNPISGHNTLYWYLQNLGQGPELLIRYENEEAVDDSQLPKDRFSAERLKGVDSTLKIQPAELGDSAVYLCASSSGLASYNEQFFGPGTRLTVL.

This chain links TRBV19 with TRBJ1-2; D gene uncertain. The CDR3 sequence is 14 residues long. CDR1 and CDR2 from the germline V gene are LNHDA and SQIVND (reference sequence). The V end lost 5 bases, the J end lost 4 bases, and 14 bases lay between the germline ends. The CDR3 sequence: CASSVSTEAYGYTF. DNA of the CDR3: TGTGCCAGTAGTGTCTCCACCGAGGCCTATGGCTACACCTTC.

This clone is judged large (0.1 to 1%). The J gene is TRBJ2-2, the V gene TRBV6-8; TRBD1 or TRBD2 may be the D gene (5 bases each). Trimming left V 8 bases short and J 1 base short, with 17 bases between. The length of the CDR3 is 16 residues. Germline CDR1 and CDR2: MNHGY and SAAAGT. CDR3 loop: CASARGVPGNTGELFF. The CDR3 region has the DNA TGTGCCAGCGCCAGAGGGGTGCCGGGGAACACCGGGGAGCTGTTTTTT.

The chain is built from TRBV30 and TRBJ1-5, with D unclear. CDR1 GTSNPN and CDR2 SVGIG come from the germline V gene (reference sequence). V was cut by 2 bases and J by 1 base, with 6 bases left in between. The CDR3 extends over 13 amino acids. This CDR3 reads CAWSLGSNQPQHF. The CDR3 coding sequence is TGTGCCTGGAGTTTGGGGAGCAATCAGCCCCAGCATTTT.

The gene calls are TRBV16 and TRBJ1-3; TRBD1 is a possible D gene (5 bases). The CDR3 covers 18 residues. Germline V gene data show CDR1 as KGHSY and CDR2 as FQNENV. V dropped 0 bases and J dropped 4 bases, with 19 bases sitting between them. The CDR3 coding sequence is TGTGCCAGCAGCCAATCTGGGGCGAACTTAAAAGTGGGAAACACCATATATTTT. Protein: CASSQSGANLKVGNTIYF.

The chain joins TRBV30 to TRBJ1-1, with 7 bases aligning to TRBD1. The germline V gene has CDR1 GTSNPN and CDR2 SVGIG (reference sequence). J gave up 5 bases and V 5 bases, and 17 bases lay outside the gene matches. The CDR3 runs 16 residues. In DNA form, the CDR3 reads TGTGCCTGGGGACGACACCTAGGGGGCATGGGGACTGAAGCTTTCTTT. Translated, it gives CAWGRHLGGMGTEAFF.

The chain uses TRBV29-1 and TRBJ2-7; D is perhaps TRBD1 or TRBD2 (5 bases each). CDR3 size: 13 residues. Germline CDR1 and CDR2: SQVTM and ANQGSEA. Trimming took 6 bases from V and 6 from J, leaving 18 bases between them. CDR3 region: CSVGKGLGAEQYF. The CDR3 nucleotides are TGCAGCGTGGGGAAAGGACTTGGGGCCGAGCAGTACTTC.

The chain links TRBV6-8 to TRBJ1-6, with D unclear. The V end lost 6 bases, the J end lost 5 bases, and 5 bases lay between the germline ends. CDR3 size: 12 residues. The germline V gene encodes CDR1 MNHGY and CDR2 SAAAGT. DNA of the CDR3: TGTGCCAGCAGACAGAATAATTCACCCCTCCACTTT. As protein: CASRQNNSPLHF.

This chain uses TRBV12-5 with TRBJ2-1; D is unclear. Trimming took off 2 bases at V and 0 bases at J, with 11 bases between the two ends. Germline lookup yields CDR1 LGHNT and CDR2 FRNRAP. The CDR3 extends over 16 amino acids. This CDR3 is CASGLRTPSSYNEQFF. CDR3 bases: TGTGCTAGTGGTTTGAGGACGCCTAGCTCCTACAATGAGCAGTTCTTC.

This clone showed up just a few times. V usage is TRBV18 and J usage is TRBJ2-1, with 9 bases fitting TRBD2. The CDR3 runs 15 residues. Germline-derived CDR1 and CDR2 are KGHSH and LQKENI. V dropped 3 bases and J dropped 4; count of bases not matched to a gene: 4. CDR3 amino acids: CASSPTTSGYNEQFF. The CDR3, as DNA: TGTGCCAGCTCACCCACGACTAGCGGATACAATGAGCAGTTCTTC.

The chain joins TRBV15 to TRBJ1-1; D gene ambiguous. The CDR3 runs to 14 residues. The V and J ends lost 1 base and 0 bases respectively, with 6 bases between them. From germline, CDR1 is LNHNV and CDR2 YYDKDF (reference sequence). CDR3 in amino acids: CATSRGVMNTEAFF. Written as DNA, the CDR3 is TGTGCCACCAGCAGAGGGGTTATGAACACTGAAGCTTTCTTT.

The V call is TRBV19, the J call TRBJ2-7; TRBD1 is a possible D gene (6 bases). Trimming cost V 4 bases and J 6 bases, with 19 bases left between them. Germline CDR1 LNHDA, CDR2 SQIVND (reference sequence). The CDR3 length is 15 residues. CDR3 nucleotides: TGTGCCAGTAGTAAACAAAACAGGGATGGAGGCGAGCAGTACTTC. Its protein is CASSKQNRDGGEQYF.

The gene calls are TRBV6-8 and TRBJ1-5; D gene ambiguous. V gave up 5 bases and J gave up 1 base, with 12 bases separating them. CDR3 length equals 15 residues. From germline, CDR1 is MNHGY and CDR2 SAAAGT. The CDR3 region is CASSVGGISNQPQHF. CDR3 nucleotides: TGTGCCAGCAGTGTAGGCGGTATAAGCAATCAGCCCCAGCATTTT.

The gene calls are TRBV6-8 and TRBJ1-6; 7 positions agree with TRBD1. J was trimmed by 7 bases and V by 1 base; bases with no gene match: 4. CDR1 and CDR2 (germline): MNHGY, SAAAGT. The CDR3 contains 15 residues. As DNA, the CDR3 is TGTGCCAGCAGTTACTATGGGACAGCAAATTCACCCCTCCACTTT. Residues: CASSYYGTANSPLHF.

The J gene is TRBJ2-5, the V gene TRBV11-3; 14 bases fit TRBD2. The CDR3 length is 17 residues. The trim removed 5 bases at V and 0 bases at J, leaving 5 bases unmatched. The germline V gene encodes CDR1 SGHNT and CDR2 YENEEA. CDR3 amino acids: CASSPGLAGAYQETQYF. In DNA form, the CDR3 reads TGTGCCAGCAGCCCGGGACTAGCGGGGGCGTACCAAGAGACCCAGTACTTC.

V is TRBV19 and J is TRBJ1-2; D remains unclear. The CDR3 loop spans 11 amino acids. CDR1 and CDR2 (germline): LNHDA, SQIVND (reference sequence). V gave up 6 bases and J gave up 8 bases, with 10 bases separating them. The CDR3 loop reads CASRGRWGYTF. CDR3 sequence (DNA): TGTGCCAGTAGAGGGAGATGGGGCTACACCTTC.

V usage is TRBV30 and J usage is TRBJ1-1; D may be TRBD1 (6 bases). The germline V and J ends were trimmed by 3 bases and 0 bases, with 11 bases remaining between them. CDR3 size: 14 residues. Germline CDR1 GTSNPN, CDR2 SVGIG (reference sequence). The CDR3 nucleotides read TGTGCCTGGAGGTACAGGGAGGTGAACACTGAAGCTTTCTTT. Protein: CAWRYREVNTEAFF.

This chain joins TRBV11-3 and TRBJ1-2; the D gene is possibly TRBD1 (6 bases). The ends were cut back, 5 bases at V and 3 bases at J, with 16 bases in the middle. The CDR3 has 15 amino acids. Germline V CDR1 and CDR2: SGHNT, YENEEA. DNA of the CDR3: TGTGCCAGCAGCCCGATTTACAGGGTTCACTATGGCTACACCTTC. This sequence encodes CASSPIYRVHYGYTF.

The J gene is TRBJ1-1, the V gene TRBV6-8; TRBD1 is a possible D gene (5 bases). The CDR3 is 14 amino acids. In germline, CDR1 is MNHGY, CDR2 SAAAGT. V shed 1 base and J shed 1 base, with 7 bases lying between them. The CDR3 loop reads CASSYLDTNTEAFF. CDR3 DNA: TGTGCCAGCAGTTACTTGGACACGAACACTGAAGCTTTCTTT.

The V call is TRBV7-7, the J call TRBJ2-6; no firm D call. The CDR3 loop spans 18 amino acids. Trimming cost V 6 bases and J 1 base, with 19 bases left between them. Germline CDR1 is SSHAT and CDR2 is FNYEAQ (reference sequence). The CDR3 sequence is CASSHTGAKYSGANVLTF. Written as DNA, the CDR3 is TGTGCCAGCAGTCATACGGGTGCCAAATATTCTGGGGCCAACGTCCTGACTTTC.

V usage is TRBV30 and J usage is TRBJ1-4; D uncertain. The CDR3 loop spans 12 amino acids. In germline, CDR1 is GTSNPN, CDR2 SVGIG (reference sequence). V lost 0 bases and J 8 bases, leaving 7 bases between the germline ends. The CDR3 loop reads CAWSVTSEKLFF. The DNA of the CDR3 is TGTGCCTGGAGTGTTACTTCCGAAAAACTGTTTTTT.